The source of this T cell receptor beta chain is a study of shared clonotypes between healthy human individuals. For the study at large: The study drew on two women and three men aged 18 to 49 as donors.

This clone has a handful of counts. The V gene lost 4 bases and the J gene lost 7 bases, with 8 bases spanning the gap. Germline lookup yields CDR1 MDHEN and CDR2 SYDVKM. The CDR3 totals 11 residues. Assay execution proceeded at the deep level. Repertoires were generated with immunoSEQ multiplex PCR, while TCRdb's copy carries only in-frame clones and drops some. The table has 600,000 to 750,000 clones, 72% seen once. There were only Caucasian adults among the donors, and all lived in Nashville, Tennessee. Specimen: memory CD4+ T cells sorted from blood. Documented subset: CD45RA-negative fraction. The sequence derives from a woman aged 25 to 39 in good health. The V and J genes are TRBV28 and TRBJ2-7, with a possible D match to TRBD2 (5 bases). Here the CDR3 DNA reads TGTGCCAGCAGTTCGCAGCGGGAGCAGTACTTC. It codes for CASSSQREQYF.